This T cell receptor (beta chain) emerged from a study of molecular identifiers for immune sequencing clone quantification. Points from the study as a whole: Under 1% of molecules in naive cells, but over 97% of effector molecules, belonged to clones above 20 RNA copies. Highly expanded clone sizes could end up underestimated if a barcode were shared by identical TCR molecules.

Germline trimming cut 1 base from V and 0 bases from J; bases unmatched to any gene: 10. This CDR3 has 18 amino acids. Germline lookup yields CDR1 SGDLS and CDR2 YYNGEE. One entry per CDR3 protein results from TCRdb running MiXCR on the PCR reads. The sample gives roughly 86,000 distinct CDR3 sequences, under 20% of which show up once; 0.7% to 0.95% is in the top ten. This clonotype was seen repeatedly, ten times or more. Its matching antigen is unknown. The V call is TRBV9, the J call TRBJ2-3; 8 bases fit TRBD1. This sequence originates from a human donor in good health. Some libraries in this study had Jurkat cell RNA spiked in. Sequencing was performed on naive CD8+ T cells from blood, with Jurkat cell RNA spiked in. Documented subset: FACS-sorted CD8+CD4-CCR7+CD45RA+ naive T cells. The CDR3 loop reads CASSVPGQVPTSTDTQYF. The CDR3 bases are TGTGCCAGCAGCGTACCGGGACAGGTACCCACCAGCACAGATACGCAGTATTTT. The full variable domain, rest sourced from reference TRBV9 and TRBJ2-3, is DSGVTQTPKHLITATGQRVTLRCSPRSGDLSVYWYQQSLDQGLQFLIQYYNGEERAKGNILERFSAQQFPDLHSELNLSSLELGDSALYFCASSVPGQVPTSTDTQYFGPGTRLTVL.